This TCR beta chain came from a study of CD8 T cells in Susac syndrome (dated by TCRdb to the late 2010s). Background on the whole study: Among the sequenced Susac syndrome patients, more than five had clinically active disease and roughly 8 were in clinical remission. Susac syndrome patients were therapy-naive, on corticosteroids (some also receiving IVIg), or on IVIg alone at blood withdrawal. The study used repertoire sequencing to test whether antigen drove CD8+ T cell activation and differentiation in Susac syndrome. Beyond this particular receptor, the publication reports: No clonal expansion was detected in the CD4+ T cell repertoire of Susac syndrome patients. The study acknowledged that relatively few individuals were included in the TCR sequencing and HLA analysis.

Trimming costs V 3 bases and J 1 base, and their ends lie 9 bases apart. There are 13 amino acids in the CDR3, from cysteine to phenylalanine inclusive. Only CDR3 DNA remains: 39 bases, in frame from the first base. From a lookup of the germline V gene, CDR1 and CDR2 are SQVTM and ANQGSEA. RNA was extracted using the RNeasy kit, and about 0.45 to 1 microgram was reverse transcribed with random hexamers. The immunoSEQ multiplex PCR assay, which covers 54 Vbeta and 13 Jbeta segments, was used to amplify TCR beta CDR3 regions. PCR amplification bias was corrected using a synthetic template baseline for primer optimization and computational correction. The paper's processing steps were these. Reads were annotated to V, D and J genes according to IMGT and were analyzed with immunoSEQ Analyzer, with only productive sequences retained. Clonality was computed as one minus Shannon entropy normalized by log2 of the number of productive unique sequences. Public and private clones were assessed among the 100 most prevalent clones of each patient and control. Clones were defined as Susac-specific when absent from the healthy and MS cohorts, from roughly 1,100 published viral clones and from other ImmuneACCESS disease sequences. TCRdb's own reprocessing of the public reads used fastp at Q25 and MiXCR and kept productive beta chains. A single entry per CDR3 protein holds the most common genes and DNA from its merged rows. TCRdb's processing, not the authors', yielded these V and J calls. Recorded for this sample are more than 110,000 distinct CDR3 sequences; 85% to 95% of them occurred a single time. The ten top clones hold roughly 0.14% of the sample.

In this sample, this clonotype turned up once. It lacks a known antigen. The input lacks base qualities; no much larger clone sits a single base away. On its own, one read is weak support. High-throughput TCR beta sequencing profiled peripheral blood CD8+ and CD4+ T cells from healthy donors, Susac syndrome patients and multiple sclerosis patients. The Susac syndrome patients fulfilled recently defined diagnostic criteria for either definite or probable disease. Bulk CD8+ and CD4+ T cells were purified by magnetic negative isolation, whereas CD8+ TEMRA cells were enriched by FACS. Blood was drawn into EDTA tubes, processed within 24 hours, and PBMCs were isolated by density gradient centrifugation. PBMCs intended for TCR sequencing were cryopreserved in liquid nitrogen and thawed later in a water bath at 37 degrees C. A purity of at least 90% was achieved for sorted or isolated CD4+, CD8+ and CD8+ TEMRA cells.

The chain links TRBV29-1 with TRBJ1-1, with the D gene not confidently named. The source of this sequence is a human donor with Susac syndrome. The sequenced material came from CD4+ T cells from PBMCs. The DNA sequence is TGCAGCGTTGATGGCAGGTCGAACACTGAAGCTTTCTTT. Translation gives CSVDGRSNTEAFF.